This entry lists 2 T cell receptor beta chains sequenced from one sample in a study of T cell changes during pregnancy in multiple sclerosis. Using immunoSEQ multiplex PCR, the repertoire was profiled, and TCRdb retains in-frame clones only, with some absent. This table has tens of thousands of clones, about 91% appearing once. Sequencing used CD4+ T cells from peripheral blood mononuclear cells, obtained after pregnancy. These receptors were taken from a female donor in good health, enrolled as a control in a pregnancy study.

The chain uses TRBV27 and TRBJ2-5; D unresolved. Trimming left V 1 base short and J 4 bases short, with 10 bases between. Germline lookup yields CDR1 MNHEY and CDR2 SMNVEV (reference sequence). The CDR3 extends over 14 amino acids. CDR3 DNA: TGTGCCAGCAGTTTATACTACCAAGGAGAGACCCAGTACTTC. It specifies CASSLYYQGETQYF.

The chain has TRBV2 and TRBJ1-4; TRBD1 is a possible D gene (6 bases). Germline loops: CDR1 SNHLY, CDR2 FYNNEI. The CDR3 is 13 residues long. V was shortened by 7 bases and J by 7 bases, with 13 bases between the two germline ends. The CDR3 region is CASTGGQGEKLFF. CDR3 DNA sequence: TGTGCCAGCACCGGGGGGCAGGGTGAAAAACTGTTTTTT. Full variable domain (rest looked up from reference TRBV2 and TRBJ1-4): EPEVTQTPSHQVTQMGQEVILRCVPISNHLYFYWYRQILGQKVEFLVSFYNNEISEKSEIFDDQFSVERPDGSNFTLKIRSTKLEDSAMYFCASTGGQGEKLFFGSGTQLSVL.